The rows below give T cell receptor beta chains drawn from one sample of a study of T cells in Graves' hyperthyroidism and ophthalmopathy. TCRdb reprocessed the multiplex PCR reads with MiXCR, giving one entry per CDR3 protein. The profile shows hundreds of thousands of distinct CDR3 sequences, approximately 18% of them singletons. The sequencing input was blood. Receptors were obtained from a woman in her fifties or sixties with Graves' hyperthyroidism that later progressed to Graves' ophthalmopathy. CDR3s include the opening cysteine and the closing phenylalanine or tryptophan. D genes are given only for firm matches. Clone size, where shown, is once, few, many, or a class for clones that have expanded.

CDR3 | DNA | J | size | V | D
CASSIGSTFDEQYF | TGCGCCAGCAGCATCGGGAGTACGTTCGACGAGCAGTACTTC | TRBJ2-7 | many | TRBV5-1 | .
CASSDPRIGGNQPQHF | TGTGCCAGCAGCGACCCAAGGATTGGGGGCAATCAGCCCCAGCATTTT | TRBJ1-5 | many | TRBV5-5 | .
CASSQPRAGELFF | TGTGCCAGCAGCCAACCCCGGGCGGGGGAGCTGTTTTTT | TRBJ2-2 | few | TRBV3-1 | .
CASGLVRQGAFF | TGTGCTAGTGGTTTGGTCCGACAGGGAGCTTTCTTT | TRBJ1-1 | many | TRBV12-5 | TRBD1
CASRIEGEAFF | TGTGCCAGCAGGATCGAGGGGGAAGCTTTCTTT | TRBJ1-1 | few | TRBV6-1 | .
CASSQETGGYGYTF | TGTGCCAGCAGCCAAGAGACAGGGGGCTATGGCTACACCTTC | TRBJ1-2 | few | TRBV14 | TRBD1
CASSSATGVNTEAFF | TGTGCCAGCAGCTCCGCCACAGGCGTGAACACTGAAGCTTTCTTT | TRBJ1-1 | many | TRBV7-3 | .
CSAREGAGNYGYTF | TGCAGTGCTAGGGAGGGGGCAGGCAACTATGGCTACACCTTC | TRBJ1-2 | many | TRBV20-1 | TRBD1
CSARGQGAGVDTQYF | TGCAGTGCAAGGGGGCAGGGGGCTGGGGTAGATACGCAGTATTTT | TRBJ2-3 | . | TRBV20-1 | TRBD1
CASSPRTGYEQYF | TGTGCCAGCAGCCCGAGGACAGGGTACGAGCAGTACTTC | TRBJ2-7 | many | TRBV3-1 | TRBD1
CASSDSGALANTGELFF | TGTGCCAGCAGTGATAGCGGGGCCTTAGCGAACACCGGGGAGCTGTTTTTT | TRBJ2-2 | . | TRBV2 | TRBD2
CASGGDSFNQPQHF | TGTGCTAGTGGTGGTGACAGCTTTAATCAGCCCCAGCATTTT | TRBJ1-5 | few | TRBV12-5 | .
CASSLGGYTDTQYF | TGCGCCAGCAGCTTGGGCGGATACACAGATACGCAGTATTTT | TRBJ2-3 | many | TRBV5-1 | .
CASSDPGTTYGYTF | TGTGCCAGCAGTGACCCTGGAACTACCTATGGCTACACCTTC | TRBJ1-2 | few | TRBV6-1 | .
CATRSGGDEQFF | TGTGCCACCAGATCAGGGGGCGATGAGCAGTTCTTC | TRBJ2-1 | . | TRBV10-3 | TRBD1
CASSSPTGSSYNEQFF | TGTGCCAGCAGTTCACCGACAGGGAGCTCCTACAATGAGCAGTTCTTC | TRBJ2-1 | . | TRBV6-5 | TRBD1
CASSQSGDNQPQHF | TGTGCCAGCTCACAGTCAGGGGACAATCAGCCCCAGCATTTT | TRBJ1-5 | many | TRBV18 | .